This entry features one TCR beta chain sequence. This sample is part of a study of T cells expressing NK-cell markers. Germline V CDR1 and CDR2: DFQATT, SNEGSKA (reference sequence). This CDR3 has 12 amino acids. TCRdb re-called the 5' RACE reads and gives one entry per CDR3 protein, without DNA. Its clone listing holds a few hundred thousand distinct CDR3 sequences. The sample comprised blood T cells: a sorted CD56 or NKG2C T cell subset, CD4+ or CD8+ T cells, or bulk PBMC T cells (not recorded which). The sequence derives from a woman aged 50 to 60 in good health. V gene TRBV20-1 combines with J gene TRBJ2-1. CDR3 in amino acids: CSARGWQSEQFF.